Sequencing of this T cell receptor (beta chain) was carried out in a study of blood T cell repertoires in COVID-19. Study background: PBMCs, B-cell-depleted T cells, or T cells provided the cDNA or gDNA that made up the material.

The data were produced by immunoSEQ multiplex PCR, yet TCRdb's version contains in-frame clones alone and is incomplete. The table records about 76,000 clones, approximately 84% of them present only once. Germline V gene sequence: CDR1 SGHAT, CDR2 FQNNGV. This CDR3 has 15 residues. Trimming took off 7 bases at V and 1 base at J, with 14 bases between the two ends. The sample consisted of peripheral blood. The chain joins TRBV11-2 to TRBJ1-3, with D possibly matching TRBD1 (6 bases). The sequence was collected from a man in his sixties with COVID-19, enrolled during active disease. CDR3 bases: TGTGCCAGCACCAACTACAGGGCTTCTGGAAACACCATATATTTT. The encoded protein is CASTNYRASGNTIYF.